The 22 T cell receptor beta chains given below trace back to one sample, sequenced in a study of T cells after yellow fever vaccination. A single record per CDR3 protein comes from TCRdb applying MiXCR to the 5' RACE reads. The sample records 200,000 to 300,000 distinct CDR3 sequences, 6.9% being singletons. The sample in question was CD4+ T cells sorted from PBMCs, obtained 15 days after the yellow fever booster vaccination. All receptors come from a young man who received the YFV17D yellow fever vaccine.

This clonotype was seen more than once but under ten times. The genes are TRBV12-3 or TRBV12-4 and TRBJ2-3, with D hard to call. The CDR3 is 15 amino acids. Trimming took 6 bases from V and 1 from J, leaving 14 bases between them. CDR3 in DNA: TGTGCCAGCAGAGCAACCCGGACCCGCACAGATACGCAGTATTTT. Translated: CASRATRTRTDTQYF.

This clonotype was detected ten times or more. V gene TRBV4-3 combines with J gene TRBJ1-6; no reliable D call. The CDR3 covers 14 residues. Trimming cost V 0 bases and J 8 bases, with 8 bases left between them. Germline CDR1 reads LGHNA; CDR2 reads YSLEER. CDR3 protein: CASSQDLGDSPLHF. The DNA for the CDR3 is TGCGCCAGCAGCCAAGATCTAGGAGATTCACCCCTCCACTTT.

This clonotype was recorded at least ten times. The chain recombines TRBV3-1 with TRBJ2-7; TRBD1 aligns across 7 bases. CDR3 size: 14 residues. The junction had 10 bases not matched to a gene; V was cut back by 6 bases and J by 5 bases. Looked up from germline, CDR1 is LGHDT and CDR2 is YNNKEL (reference sequence). The CDR3 DNA reads as TGTGCCAGCAGACCACAGGGGTCGCTGGACGAGCAGTACTTC. Translated: CASRPQGSLDEQYF.

The rearrangement uses TRBV7-9 and TRBJ2-3; the D gene is possibly TRBD2 (6 bases). This CDR3 comprises 14 residues. CDR1 and CDR2 (germline): SEHNR, FQNEAQ (reference sequence). V lost 5 bases and J 3 bases, leaving 12 bases between the germline ends. The CDR3: CASSPVAGTDTQYF. The CDR3 region has the DNA TGTGCCAGCAGCCCCGTCGCGGGAACAGATACGCAGTATTTT.

The J gene is TRBJ2-1, the V gene TRBV7-2, with D maybe TRBD1 (5 bases). The CDR3 consists of 15 residues. Between the trimmed V and J ends, which lost 2 bases and 3 bases, there was a span of 11 bases. CDR1 SGHTA and CDR2 FQGNSA come from the germline V gene. CDR3: CASSLLGQNYNEQFF. DNA of the CDR3: TGTGCCAGCAGCTTACTAGGACAAAACTACAATGAGCAGTTCTTC.

Only a few counts were recorded for this clonotype. The chain has TRBV7-6 and TRBJ2-1, with 8 positions matching TRBD2. The V gene's germline CDR1 is SGHVS and CDR2 FNYEAQ. V was clipped by 1 base and J by 3 bases; unmatched bases: 5. The CDR3 length is 16 residues. The CDR3, as DNA: TGTGCCAGCAGCTTAGTTCCAGCGGGAGTCTACAATGAGCAGTTCTTC. Protein product: CASSLVPAGVYNEQFF.

This clonotype was found many times. The chain couples TRBV12-3 or TRBV12-4 to TRBJ2-7, with D hard to call. V lost 2 bases and J lost 0, with 11 bases in between. The CDR3 length is 15 residues. The CDR3 is CASSLTARSSYEQYF. In DNA form, the CDR3 reads TGTGCCAGCAGTTTAACCGCCCGGAGCTCCTACGAGCAGTACTTC.

This clonotype appeared a few times. The J gene is TRBJ2-3, the V gene TRBV28; D is perhaps TRBD2 (5 bases). This CDR3 contains 12 residues. The germline CDR1 and CDR2 sequences are MDHEN and SYDVKM. The V end lost 6 bases, the J end lost 3 bases, and 7 bases lay between the germline ends. The CDR3 DNA sequence: TGTGCCAGCAGAGCGGTGACAGATACGCAGTATTTT. Amino acid sequence: CASRAVTDTQYF.

This clonotype has more than one count but fewer than ten. The chain recombines TRBV12-3 or TRBV12-4 with TRBJ2-5; 9 bases match TRBD2. J gave up 6 bases and V 6 bases, and 11 bases lay outside the gene matches. This CDR3 region has 15 residues. The CDR3 loop reads CASRPSGTPGKTQYF. In DNA, the CDR3 is TGTGCCAGCAGACCTAGCGGGACCCCGGGAAAGACCCAGTACTTC.

This clonotype was detected ten times or more. The genes are TRBV7-2 and TRBJ2-3, with 8 bases that match TRBD2. In germline, CDR1 is SGHTA, CDR2 FQGNSA. This CDR3 has 15 residues. With 1 base clipped from V and 4 bases from J, the junction kept 4 bases outside the gene matches. This CDR3 reads CASSLVGTRADTQYF. CDR3 DNA: TGTGCCAGCAGCTTAGTCGGGACTAGGGCAGATACGCAGTATTTT.

This clonotype was picked up a small number of times. The gene calls are TRBV20-1 and TRBJ2-1, with TRBD2 matching 14 bases. The CDR3 totals 15 residues. Germline CDR1 and CDR2: DFQATT and SNEGSKA (reference sequence). The CDR3: CRGLAGDLRGNEQFF. In DNA, the CDR3 is TGCAGGGGACTAGCGGGAGATCTACGGGGCAATGAGCAGTTCTTC.

This clonotype occurred many times. The rearrangement joins TRBV7-3 to TRBJ2-1, with a weak D call TRBD1 (5 bases). Germline-derived CDR1 and CDR2 are SGHTA and FQGTGA. V lost 8 bases to trimming and J lost 9 bases, with 14 bases between them. The CDR3 length is 12 residues. CDR3 loop: CASARAGGEQFF. CDR3 DNA: TGTGCCAGCGCCAGGGCTGGCGGTGAGCAGTTCTTC.

This clonotype was counted between two and nine times. The V gene is TRBV15, the J gene TRBJ2-1; D is unclear. The germline V and J ends were trimmed by 3 bases and 7 bases, with 4 bases remaining between them. Germline loops: CDR1 LNHNV, CDR2 YYDKDF (reference sequence). This CDR3 comprises 11 residues. The CDR3 sequence is CATSRGNEQFF. CDR3 in DNA: TGTGCCACCAGCAGGGGTAATGAGCAGTTCTTC.

The chain's CDR3 is CASSEDGRGEQYF. CDR3 nucleotide sequence: TGTGCCAGCAGTGAGGACGGTCGGGGGGAGCAGTACTTC. The genes are TRBV2 and TRBJ2-7; D perhaps matches TRBD2 (6 bases). The CDR3 runs 13 residues. The V end was cut by 3 bases, the J end by 7 bases, with 13 bases between. Germline loops: CDR1 SNHLY, CDR2 FYNNEI.

The chain joins TRBV5-8 to TRBJ2-1, with 9 bases lining up with TRBD2. CDR1 and CDR2 from the germline V gene are SGHTS and YDEGEE. The CDR3 is 17 residues long. The trim removed 3 bases at V and 2 bases at J, leaving 9 bases unmatched. CDR3 nucleotides: TGTGCCAGCAGCTCCTCACTTAGCGGGAGTCCCTACAATGAGCAGTTCTTC. Encoded protein: CASSSSLSGSPYNEQFF.

This clonotype was seen more than once but under ten times. The chain combines TRBV29-1 with TRBJ1-1; D is unresolved. The CDR3 spans 15 residues. V dropped 3 bases and J dropped 0 bases, with 14 bases sitting between them. Germline lookup yields CDR1 SQVTM and CDR2 ANQGSEA. DNA for the CDR3: TGCAGCGTTGATGGGAGAAGGGCTATGAACACTGAAGCTTTCTTT. This gives the protein CSVDGRRAMNTEAFF.

The chain employs TRBV7-3 and TRBJ1-4, with 11 bases matching TRBD1. CDR1 is SGHTA and CDR2 is FQGTGA in the germline V gene. V lost 2 bases and J lost 7; bases outside the gene matches: 3. The CDR3 totals 15 residues. The CDR3 DNA sequence: TGTGCCAGCAGCTTAGGGACAGGGGGGACTGAAAAACTGTTTTTT. It translates to CASSLGTGGTEKLFF.

The chain recombines TRBV7-8 with TRBJ2-7; D assignment may be TRBD1 or TRBD2 (5 bases each). V lost 8 bases and J lost 4, with 15 bases in between. CDR3 length: 13 residues. Germline CDR1 reads SGHVS; CDR2 reads FQNEAQ. The CDR3 DNA sequence: TGTGCCAGCCGCCCAAAGGGGAGATACGAGCAGTACTTC. This translates into CASRPKGRYEQYF.

The chain carries TRBV19 and TRBJ2-2; 7 bases agree with TRBD1. In germline, CDR1 is LNHDA, CDR2 SQIVND (reference sequence). Losses at the gene ends were 1 base for V and 1 base for J; bases not matched to a gene: 0. This CDR3 is 15 amino acids long. CDR3 region: CASSIGQGNTGELFF. The CDR3 DNA follows: TGTGCCAGTAGTATAGGACAGGGGAACACCGGGGAGCTGTTTTTT.

This clonotype showed up just a few times. This chain uses TRBV20-1 with TRBJ2-3, with a possible D match to TRBD2 (5 bases). The CDR3 contains 13 residues. V lost 1 base and J 5 bases, leaving 10 bases between the germline ends. The germline CDR1 and CDR2 sequences are DFQATT and SNEGSKA (reference sequence). CDR3 in amino acids: CSARALAIDTQYF. The CDR3 nucleotides read TGCAGTGCTAGAGCCCTAGCAATAGATACGCAGTATTTT.

V and J are TRBV28 and TRBJ2-5; 13 nucleotides match TRBD2. V lost 7 bases and J lost 7; bases outside the gene matches: 15. CDR3 length: 17 amino acids. Per germline, CDR1 MDHEN and CDR2 SYDVKM. The CDR3 DNA reads as TGTGCCAGCACCACTCCCAGGACTAGCGGGAGTTTGGGGACCCAGTACTTC. Its translation is CASTTPRTSGSLGTQYF.

This clonotype was observed a few times. CDR3 region: CASRDLQTQYF. Written as DNA, the CDR3 is TGTGCCAGTAGGGACCTGCAGACCCAGTACTTC. The chain couples TRBV19 to TRBJ2-5; D is undetermined. V shed 6 bases and J shed 6 bases, with 8 bases lying between them. CDR1 LNHDA and CDR2 SQIVND come from the germline V gene (reference sequence). The CDR3 runs to 11 residues.